One sample yielded the 3 T cell receptor beta chains listed below, sequenced in a study of cytomegalovirus exposure and HLA in healthy donors. The primer mix had 60 Vbeta and 13 Jbeta primers. Method: immunoSEQ multiplex PCR; TCRdb's copy keeps in-frame clones and lacks some. The sample holds some 100,000 clones, roughly 75% seen once. Sample: PBMCs. The receptors come from a woman under 30 in good health and CMV-seropositive.

This rearrangement joins TRBV6-5 to TRBJ1-2, with 7 nucleotides matching TRBD1. The V gene's germline CDR1 is MNHEY and CDR2 SVGAGI. The CDR3 runs to 16 residues. Unmatched junction bases numbered 13, after V lost 2 bases and J lost 7 bases. Here the CDR3 reads CASSYRGLTGSFGYTF. CDR3 DNA sequence: TGTGCCAGCAGTTACCGCGGCTTGACAGGGTCGTTTGGCTACACCTTC.

This chain uses TRBV4-1 with TRBJ2-3; 7 bases match TRBD2. CDR3 length: 15 amino acids. Germline assignment: CDR1 MGHRA and CDR2 YSYEKL. J was trimmed by 6 bases and V by 1 base; bases with no gene match: 7. Here the CDR3 reads CASSQVAGVTDTQYF. The CDR3 DNA sequence: TGCGCCAGCAGCCAAGTGGCGGGAGTAACCGATACGCAGTATTTT.

The rearrangement uses TRBV21-1 and TRBJ1-2; the table calls TRBD1, which could not be checked here. TRBV21-1 is assigned pseudogene status. This CDR3 comprises 15 residues. For the CDR3, the DNA is TGTGCCAGCAGCAAAGTAAAGGGGCCCAACTATGGCTACACCTTC. The encoded protein is CASSKVKGPNYGYTF.